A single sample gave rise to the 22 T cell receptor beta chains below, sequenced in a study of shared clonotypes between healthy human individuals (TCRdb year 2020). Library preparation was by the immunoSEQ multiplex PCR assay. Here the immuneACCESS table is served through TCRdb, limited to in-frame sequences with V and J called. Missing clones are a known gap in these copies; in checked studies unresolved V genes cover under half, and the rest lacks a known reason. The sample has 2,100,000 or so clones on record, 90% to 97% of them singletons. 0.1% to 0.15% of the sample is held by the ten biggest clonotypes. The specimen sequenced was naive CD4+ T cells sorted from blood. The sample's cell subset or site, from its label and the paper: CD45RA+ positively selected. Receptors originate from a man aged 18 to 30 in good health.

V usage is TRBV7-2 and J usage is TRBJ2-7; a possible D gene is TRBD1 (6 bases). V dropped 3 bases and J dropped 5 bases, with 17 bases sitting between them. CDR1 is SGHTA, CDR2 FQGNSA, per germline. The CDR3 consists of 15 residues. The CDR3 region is CASSFTGLPRDEQYF. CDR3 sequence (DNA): TGTGCCAGCAGCTTCACAGGGTTGCCCAGGGACGAGCAGTACTTC.

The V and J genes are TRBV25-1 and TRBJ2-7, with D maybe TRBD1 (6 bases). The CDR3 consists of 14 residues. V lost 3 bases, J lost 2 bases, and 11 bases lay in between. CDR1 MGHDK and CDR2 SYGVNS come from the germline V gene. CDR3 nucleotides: TGTGCCAGCAGTGAGACAGGTCACACCTACGAGCAGTACTTC. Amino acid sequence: CASSETGHTYEQYF.

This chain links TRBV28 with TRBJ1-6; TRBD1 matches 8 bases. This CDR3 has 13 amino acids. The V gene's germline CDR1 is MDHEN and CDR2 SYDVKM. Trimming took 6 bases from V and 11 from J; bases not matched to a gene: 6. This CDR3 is CASSKNRGAPLHF. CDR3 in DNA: TGTGCCAGCAGCAAGAACAGGGGGGCACCCCTCCACTTT.

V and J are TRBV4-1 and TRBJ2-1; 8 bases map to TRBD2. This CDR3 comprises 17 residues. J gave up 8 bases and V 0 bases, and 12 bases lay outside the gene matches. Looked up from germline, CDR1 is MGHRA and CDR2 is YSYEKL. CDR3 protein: CASSQDSRLAGLDEQFF. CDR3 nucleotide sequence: TGCGCCAGCAGCCAAGATTCGAGGCTAGCGGGTCTAGATGAGCAGTTCTTC.

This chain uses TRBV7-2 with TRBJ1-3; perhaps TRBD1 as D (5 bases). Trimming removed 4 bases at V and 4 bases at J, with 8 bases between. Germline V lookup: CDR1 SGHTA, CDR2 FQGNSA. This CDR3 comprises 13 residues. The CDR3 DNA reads TGTGCCAGCAGCTCTCACAGGGGAAACACCATATATTTT. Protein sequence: CASSSHRGNTIYF.

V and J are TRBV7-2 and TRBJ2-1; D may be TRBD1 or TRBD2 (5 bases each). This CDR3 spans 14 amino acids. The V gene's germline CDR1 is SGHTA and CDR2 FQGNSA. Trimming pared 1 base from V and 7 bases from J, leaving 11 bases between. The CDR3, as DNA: TGTGCCAGCAGCTTAGTTGGGGGTTCGAATGAGCAGTTCTTC. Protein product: CASSLVGGSNEQFF.

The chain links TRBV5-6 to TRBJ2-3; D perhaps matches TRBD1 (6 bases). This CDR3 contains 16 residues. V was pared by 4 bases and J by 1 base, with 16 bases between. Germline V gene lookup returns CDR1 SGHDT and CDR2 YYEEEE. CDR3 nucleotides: TGTGCCAGCAGCCGACACAGGGCCTTACGCACAGATACGCAGTATTTT. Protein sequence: CASSRHRALRTDTQYF.

Here the CDR3 reads CASSDSGGASYEQYF. The CDR3 DNA reads TGTGCCAGCAGCGACTCAGGGGGAGCATCTTACGAGCAGTACTTC. The rearrangement joins TRBV7-2 to TRBJ2-7, with TRBD1 matching 7 bases. Germline V CDR1 and CDR2: SGHTA, FQGNSA. The CDR3 has 15 residues. V lost 5 bases to trimming and J lost 4 bases; unmatched junction nucleotides: 11.

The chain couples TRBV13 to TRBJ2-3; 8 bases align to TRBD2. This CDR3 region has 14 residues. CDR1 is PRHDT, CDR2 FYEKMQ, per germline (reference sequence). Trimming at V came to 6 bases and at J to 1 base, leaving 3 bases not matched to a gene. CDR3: CASRAGGRTDTQYF. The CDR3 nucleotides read TGTGCCAGCAGGGCGGGGGGCCGCACAGATACGCAGTATTTT.

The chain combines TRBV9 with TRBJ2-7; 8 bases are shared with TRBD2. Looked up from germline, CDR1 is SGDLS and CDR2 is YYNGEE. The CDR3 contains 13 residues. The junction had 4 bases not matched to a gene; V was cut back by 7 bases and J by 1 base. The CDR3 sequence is CASGGLDSYEQYF. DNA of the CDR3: TGTGCCAGCGGGGGACTAGATTCCTACGAGCAGTACTTC.

CDR3 coding DNA: TGTGCCAGCAGCACCTCACGGGACGAGCAGTACTTC. Protein: CASSTSRDEQYF. The J gene is TRBJ2-7, the V gene TRBV5-6; D gene uncertain. With 4 bases removed from V and 5 bases from J, the gap between germline ends came to 10 bases. This CDR3 has 12 residues. The germline V gene encodes CDR1 SGHDT and CDR2 YYEEEE.

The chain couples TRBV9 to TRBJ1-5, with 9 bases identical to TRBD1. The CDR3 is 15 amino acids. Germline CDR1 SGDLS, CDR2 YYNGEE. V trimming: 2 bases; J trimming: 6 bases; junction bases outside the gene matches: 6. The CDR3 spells CASSVGTGRAQPQHF. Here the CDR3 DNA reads TGTGCCAGCAGCGTCGGGACAGGGAGGGCTCAGCCCCAGCATTTT.

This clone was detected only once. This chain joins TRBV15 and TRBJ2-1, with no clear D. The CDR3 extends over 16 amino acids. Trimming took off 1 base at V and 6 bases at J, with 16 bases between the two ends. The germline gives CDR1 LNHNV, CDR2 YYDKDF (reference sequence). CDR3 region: CATSRASSRTGNEQFF. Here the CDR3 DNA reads TGTGCCACCAGCAGAGCTAGTTCCCGAACGGGCAATGAGCAGTTCTTC.

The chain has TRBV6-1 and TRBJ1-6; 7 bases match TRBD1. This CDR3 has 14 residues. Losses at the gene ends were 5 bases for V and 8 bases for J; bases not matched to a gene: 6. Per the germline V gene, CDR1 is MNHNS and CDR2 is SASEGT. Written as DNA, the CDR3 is TGTGCCAGCAGTAACAGGGGTTGGGATTCACCCCTCCACTTT. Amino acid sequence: CASSNRGWDSPLHF.

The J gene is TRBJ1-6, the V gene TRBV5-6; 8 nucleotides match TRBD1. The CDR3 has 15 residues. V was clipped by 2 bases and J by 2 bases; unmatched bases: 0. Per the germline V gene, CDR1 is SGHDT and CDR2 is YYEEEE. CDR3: CASSLQGAYNSPLHF. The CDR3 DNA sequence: TGTGCCAGCAGCTTACAGGGGGCCTATAATTCACCCCTCCACTTT.

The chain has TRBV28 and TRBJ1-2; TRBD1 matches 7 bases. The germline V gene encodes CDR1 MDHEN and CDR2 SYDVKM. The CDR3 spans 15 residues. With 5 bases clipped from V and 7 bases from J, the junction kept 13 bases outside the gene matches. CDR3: CASSLGGTVYLGYTF. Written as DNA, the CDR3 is TGTGCCAGCAGTCTTGGCGGGACAGTTTACCTTGGCTACACCTTC.

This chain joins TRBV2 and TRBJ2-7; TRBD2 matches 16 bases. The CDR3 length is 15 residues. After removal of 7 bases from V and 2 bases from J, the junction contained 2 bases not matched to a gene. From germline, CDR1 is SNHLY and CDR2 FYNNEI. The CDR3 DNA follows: TGTGCCAGCACGGGACTAGCGGGGGGGGCCTACGAGCAGTACTTC. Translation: CASTGLAGGAYEQYF.

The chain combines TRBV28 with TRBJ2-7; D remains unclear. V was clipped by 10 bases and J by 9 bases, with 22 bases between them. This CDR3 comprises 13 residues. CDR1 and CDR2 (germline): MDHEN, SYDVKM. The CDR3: CAILKGSTSLQYF. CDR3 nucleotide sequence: TGTGCCATCCTCAAAGGATCTACGAGTCTGCAGTACTTC.

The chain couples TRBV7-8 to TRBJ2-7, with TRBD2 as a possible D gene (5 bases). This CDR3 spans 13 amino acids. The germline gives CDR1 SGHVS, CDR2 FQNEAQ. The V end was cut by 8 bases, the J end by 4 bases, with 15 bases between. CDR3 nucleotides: TGTGCCAGCTCCACGGGGAAACTGTACGAGCAGTACTTC. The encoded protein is CASSTGKLYEQYF.

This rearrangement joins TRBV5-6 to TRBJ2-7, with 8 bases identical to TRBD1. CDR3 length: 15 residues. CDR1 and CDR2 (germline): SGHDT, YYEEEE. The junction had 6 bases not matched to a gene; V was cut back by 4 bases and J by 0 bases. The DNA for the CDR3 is TGTGCCAGCAGCCATACAGGGGGAGGCTCCTACGAGCAGTACTTC. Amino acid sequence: CASSHTGGGSYEQYF.

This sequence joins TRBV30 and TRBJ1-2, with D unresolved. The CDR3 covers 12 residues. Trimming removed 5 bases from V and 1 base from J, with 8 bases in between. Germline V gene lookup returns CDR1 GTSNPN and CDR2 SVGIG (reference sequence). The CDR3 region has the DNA TGTGCCTGGGGCCTGAATAACTATGGCTACACCTTC. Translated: CAWGLNNYGYTF.

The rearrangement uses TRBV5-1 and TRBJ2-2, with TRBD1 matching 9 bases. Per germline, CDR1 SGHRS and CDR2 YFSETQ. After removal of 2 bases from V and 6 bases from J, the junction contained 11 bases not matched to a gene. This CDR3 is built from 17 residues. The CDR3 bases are TGCGCCAGCAGCTTTAGAGTGGGACAGGGTACCGCCGGGGAGCTGTTTTTT. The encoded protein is CASSFRVGQGTAGELFF.